This T cell receptor (beta chain) was sequenced in a study of blood T cell repertoires in COVID-19. Study-level background: The analysed material was cDNA or gDNA that came from T cells, B-cell-depleted T cells, or PBMCs.

Germline V gives CDR1 LGHDT, CDR2 YNNKEL (reference sequence). This CDR3 is 15 amino acids long. The V gene lost 3 bases and the J gene lost 6 bases, with 14 bases spanning the gap. Here immunoSEQ multiplex PCR was the method, and the copy in TCRdb shows in-frame clones only, minus some. The sample records about half a million clones, approximately 83% being singletons. This TCR derives from a human donor in a cohort sampled during active COVID-19. The chain links TRBV3-1 (or the pseudogene TRBV3-2) to TRBJ1-4; possible D gene TRBD1, 6 bases. Sequencing was done on a sample of peripheral blood. CDR3 sequence (DNA): TGTGCCAGCAGCCACTTGACAGGCTCGGATGAAAAACTGTTTTTT. It codes for CASSHLTGSDEKLFF.